The rows below give T cell receptor beta chains drawn from one sample of a study of blood T cell repertoires in COVID-19. Clones were read by immunoSEQ multiplex PCR, and TCRdb kept only the in-frame ones, dropping some. The sample carries some 290,000 clones, 85% to 95% recorded once. The sequencing input was PBMCs or T cells enriched from blood (not recorded which). The receptors originated from a woman aged 30 to 39 who had been exposed to COVID-19. Both conserved end residues are trimmed from each CDR3. A D gene is named only where the DNA matches it firmly.

D	V	J	CDR3
TRBD1	TRBV7-3	TRBJ1-1	ASSPDRDTEAF
-	TRBV29-1	TRBJ1-1	SAPNLGGEAF
-	TRBV12-3/TRBV12-4	TRBJ1-2	ASGSGNGYT
-	TRBV14	TRBJ1-2	ASSQEGRGVDGYT
TRBD1	TRBV9	TRBJ1-2	ASSVTGTGVNGYT
-	TRBV20-1	TRBJ1-2	SAQQINGYT
-	TRBV2	TRBJ2-2	AREGGPEKAGELF
TRBD1	TRBV5-1	TRBJ2-7	ASTYYTGGDPYEQY
TRBD1	TRBV19	TRBJ1-4	ASSITGVVTNEKLF
-	TRBV5-6	TRBJ1-2	ASSLGSFYGYT
TRBD2	TRBV2	TRBJ2-3	ASSGPLAVNTDTQY
-	TRBV2	TRBJ2-7	ASHETGASSYEQY
-	TRBV11-2	TRBJ1-2	ASREDYGYT
TRBD1	TRBV27	TRBJ2-7	ASSPTGSGEY
TRBD1	TRBV5-1	TRBJ2-5	ASSWGTGQETQY
-	TRBV6-2/TRBV6-3	TRBJ1-2	ASSYLVGAYGYT
-	TRBV19	TRBJ1-2	ASSIAGIGGYT
-	TRBV7-9	TRBJ1-2	ASRPRDSSGGYT
TRBD1	TRBV27	TRBJ2-7	ASSWGTGGGYEQY
TRBD1	TRBV4-1	TRBJ1-2	ASSQGRQGEGYT
TRBD1	TRBV4-1	TRBJ2-7	ASRSGTGNYEQY
TRBD2	TRBV27	TRBJ2-5	ASSLSARGVLQETQY
-	TRBV29-1	TRBJ1-1	SGSGGQTEAF
-	TRBV19	TRBJ1-4	ASSVTAAGGQMF
-	TRBV6-2/TRBV6-3	TRBJ1-1	ASSQLRTGLSPEAF
-	TRBV3-1/TRBV3-2	TRBJ1-1	ASSQAPTGQWGHEAF
-	TRBV5-1	TRBJ2-3	ASSLVRGNTDTQY
-	TRBV6-2/TRBV6-3	TRBJ2-5	ASSYYSPIETQY
TRBD1	TRBV5-1	TRBJ2-3	ASSEATGMFRGDTQY